This is a list of T cell receptor beta chains from one sample in a study of shared clonotypes between healthy human individuals. Clones were read by immunoSEQ multiplex PCR, and TCRdb kept only the in-frame ones, dropping some. This sample carries some 1 million clones, around 76% of them seen once, and the ten largest clones take 1.4%. Sequencing was performed on memory CD4+ T cells sorted from blood. The receptor set was obtained from a man between 18 and 35 years old in good health. Both conserved end residues are part of each CDR3.

j_call v_call cdr3_aa
TRBJ1-2 TRBV9 CASSVDWRYTF
TRBJ1-5 TRBV10-3 CAISDGPSNQPQHF
TRBJ1-6 TRBV7-2 CASSSGGGNSPLHF
TRBJ1-5 TRBV28 CASNWQGIWGNQPQHF
TRBJ2-5 TRBV6-1 CASSNRARLETQYF
TRBJ2-7 TRBV7-9 CASSPSGSSNEQYF
TRBJ2-1 TRBV27 CASSLLAGVGDEQFF
TRBJ1-6 TRBV11-2 CASSRAGTGNSPLHF
TRBJ2-2 TRBV10-3 CAISGGTGDTGELFF
TRBJ2-3 TRBV5-1 CASSRDGSTFTDTQYF
TRBJ1-5 TRBV14 CASSQEGVRHRLKPNQPQHF
TRBJ1-5 TRBV6-1 CASSETGGVSNQPQHF
TRBJ1-1 TRBV2 CASRGEVGTEAFF
TRBJ2-7 TRBV4-1 CASSQVSSGGQHSYEQYF
TRBJ1-2 TRBV2 CASSEGQGLYYGYTF
TRBJ2-2 TRBV7-8 CASSLTGTGKAGELFF
TRBJ1-4 TRBV18 CASSPQGAINEKLFF
TRBJ2-3 TRBV6-1 CATGTGGTDTQYF
TRBJ1-2 TRBV19 CASSIAGGGPGYTF
TRBJ2-7 TRBV4-2 CASSRNLAGPYEQYF
TRBJ2-2 TRBV10-3 CAISEGGALNAGELFF
TRBJ1-2 TRBV10-1 CASSPERGYGYTF
TRBJ1-6 TRBV18 CASSLLGDNSPLHF
TRBJ2-2 TRBV19 CASSIIGPTGELFF
TRBJ1-2 TRBV27 CASSRQGTYGYTF